This TCR beta chain stems from a study of blood T cell repertoires in COVID-19. About the study: Collection of acute and convalescent COVID-19 samples took place in the United States, Italy and Spain.

Using immunoSEQ multiplex PCR, the repertoire was profiled, and TCRdb retains in-frame clones only, with some absent. The sample yields roughly 74,000 clones, approximately 86% seen once. Trimming took off 0 bases at V and 2 bases at J, with 7 bases between the two ends. The germline CDR1 and CDR2 sequences are LGHNA and YSLEER. The CDR3 is made up of 14 amino acids. The V gene is TRBV4-3, the J gene TRBJ2-5; D remains ambiguous. This clonotype originated in a woman over 75 with active or convalescent COVID-19. What was sequenced was peripheral blood. The CDR3 DNA sequence: TGCGCCAGCAGCCAAGATCTTCAGCAAGAGACCCAGTACTTC. Its translation: CASSQDLQQETQYF.